Sequencing of this TCR beta chain was carried out in a study of T cells after yellow fever vaccination. Germline CDR1 and CDR2: SGHNT and YYREEE (reference sequence). CDR3 length: 17 residues. With V trimmed by 1 base and J by 9 bases, 15 bases remained unmatched. TCRdb fed the 5' RACE reads into MiXCR, producing one record per CDR3 protein. This sample carries approximately 69,000 distinct CDR3 sequences, approximately 5.9% of them seen once, and the ten largest clones take 2.2%. This clonotype was found a few times. The chain recombines TRBV5-4 with TRBJ2-1; 8 bases agree with TRBD2. Material: CD4+ T cells sorted from PBMCs, obtained around 15 days after the first yellow fever vaccination. The TCR comes from a man between 18 and 29 years old who received the YFV17D yellow fever vaccine. CDR3 loop: CASSLTGRGGQGAEQFF. The CDR3 bases are TGTGCCAGCAGCTTGACGGGCCGGGGGGGCCAAGGTGCTGAGCAGTTCTTC.